This TCR beta chain was documented in a study of blood T cell repertoires in COVID-19. The data were produced by immunoSEQ multiplex PCR, yet TCRdb's version contains in-frame clones alone and is incomplete. This repertoire shows tens of thousands of clones, just over 85% found once; its top ten account for 20% to 25%. The CDR3 consists of 13 residues. With V trimmed by 10 bases and J by 2 bases, 5 bases remained unmatched. The germline CDR1 and CDR2 sequences are MNHEY and SVGAGI. The chain combines TRBV6-5 with TRBJ2-1; 7 bases agree with TRBD1. This TCR came from a woman aged 80 or over in a cohort sampled during active or convalescent COVID-19. The sequencing sample was made of peripheral blood. Written as DNA, the CDR3 is TGTGCCACGACAGACAGGGCCTACAATGAGCAGTTCTTC. Translating gives CATTDRAYNEQFF.